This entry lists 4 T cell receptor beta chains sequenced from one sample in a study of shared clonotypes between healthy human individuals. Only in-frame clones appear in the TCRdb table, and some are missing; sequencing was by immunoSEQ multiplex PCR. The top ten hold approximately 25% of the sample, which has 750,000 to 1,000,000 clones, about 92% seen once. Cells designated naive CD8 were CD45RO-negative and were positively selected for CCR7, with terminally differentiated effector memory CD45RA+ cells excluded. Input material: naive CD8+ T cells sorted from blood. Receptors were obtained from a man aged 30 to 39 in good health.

The CDR3 region has the DNA TGTGCCAGCAGCTCGCGAGAAGGTTATAGCAATCAGCCCCAGCATTTT. Residues: CASSSREGYSNQPQHF. This chain uses TRBV5-5 with TRBJ1-5; D ambiguous. Trimming shortened V by 3 bases and J by 0 bases, and 13 bases separated the two germline ends. Germline V gives CDR1 SGHKS, CDR2 YYEKEE (reference sequence). The CDR3 is made up of 16 amino acids.

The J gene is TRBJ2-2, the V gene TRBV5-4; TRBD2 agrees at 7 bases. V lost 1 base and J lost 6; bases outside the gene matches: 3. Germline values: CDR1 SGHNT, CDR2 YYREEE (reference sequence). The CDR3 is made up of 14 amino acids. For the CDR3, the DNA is TGTGCCAGCAGCTTGAATGGGGGGGCCGGGGAGCTGTTTTTT. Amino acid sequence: CASSLNGGAGELFF.

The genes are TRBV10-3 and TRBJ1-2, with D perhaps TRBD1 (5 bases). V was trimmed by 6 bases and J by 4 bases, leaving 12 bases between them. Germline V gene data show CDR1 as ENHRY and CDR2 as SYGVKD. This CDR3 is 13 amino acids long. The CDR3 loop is CAIRTESFYGYTF. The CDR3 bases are TGTGCCATCAGGACAGAGTCCTTCTATGGCTACACCTTC.

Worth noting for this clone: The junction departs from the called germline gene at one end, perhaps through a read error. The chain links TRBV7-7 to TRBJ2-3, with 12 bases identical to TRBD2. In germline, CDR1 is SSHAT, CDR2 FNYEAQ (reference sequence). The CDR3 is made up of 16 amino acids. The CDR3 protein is CASSTGTSGSTDTQYF. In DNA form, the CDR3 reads TGTGCTAGCAGCACCGGGACTAGCGGGAGCACAGATACGCAGTATTTT.